Below, one T cell receptor beta chain is given with its context. V trimming: 3 bases; J trimming: 0 bases; junction bases outside the gene matches: 3. The germline V gene has CDR1 SNHLY and CDR2 FYNNEI. The CDR3 length is 15 residues. Seattle enrolled patients during active infection and tracked them longitudinally. This record comes from a study of blood T cell repertoires in COVID-19. Study as a whole: The cDNA or gDNA used as material had been derived from T cells, B-cell-depleted T cells, or PBMCs.

Authors' processing steps: Nucleated cell number was recorded as an estimate derived from reference gene primer amplification. Here immunoSEQ multiplex PCR was the method, and the copy in TCRdb shows in-frame clones only, minus some. V and J calls and clone size are those listed in that table; D and trimming were worked out from the DNA. There are roughly 150,000 clones in the sample; 70% to 90% occur only once, and 2.5% to 3% lies in the top ten. J is TRBJ2-3 and V is TRBV2; 7 nucleotides align to TRBD2. Source material: peripheral blood. This receptor was obtained from a woman older than 75 with COVID-19, enrolled during active disease. DNA of the CDR3: TGTGCCAGCAGTGACGGGGGAGGGAGCACAGATACGCAGTATTTT. Amino acids: CASSDGGGSTDTQYF.